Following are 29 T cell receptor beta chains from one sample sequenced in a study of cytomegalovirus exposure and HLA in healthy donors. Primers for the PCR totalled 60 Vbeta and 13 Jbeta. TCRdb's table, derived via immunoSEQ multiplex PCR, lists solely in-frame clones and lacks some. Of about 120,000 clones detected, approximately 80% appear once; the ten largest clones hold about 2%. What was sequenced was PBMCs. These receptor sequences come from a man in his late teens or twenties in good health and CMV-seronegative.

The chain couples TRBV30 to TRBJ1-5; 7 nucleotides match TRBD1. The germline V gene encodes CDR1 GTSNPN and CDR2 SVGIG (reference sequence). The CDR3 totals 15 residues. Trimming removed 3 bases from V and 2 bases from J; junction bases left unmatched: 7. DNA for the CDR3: TGTGCCTGGAGAGAGACAGGGAGAGGCAATCAGCCCCAGCATTTT. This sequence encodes CAWRETGRGNQPQHF.

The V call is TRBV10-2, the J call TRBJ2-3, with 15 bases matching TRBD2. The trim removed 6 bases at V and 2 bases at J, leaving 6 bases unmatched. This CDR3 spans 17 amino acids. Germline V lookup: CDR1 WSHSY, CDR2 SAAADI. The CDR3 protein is CASRGLAGGKPTDTQYF. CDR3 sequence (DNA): TGCGCCAGCAGAGGACTAGCGGGAGGGAAACCCACAGATACGCAGTATTTT.

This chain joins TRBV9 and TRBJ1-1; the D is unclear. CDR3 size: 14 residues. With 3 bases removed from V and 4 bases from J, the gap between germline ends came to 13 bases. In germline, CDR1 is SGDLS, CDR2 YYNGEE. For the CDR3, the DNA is TGTGCCAGCAGCGATAGCGGGCTTACCACTGAAGCTTTCTTT. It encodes CASSDSGLTTEAFF.

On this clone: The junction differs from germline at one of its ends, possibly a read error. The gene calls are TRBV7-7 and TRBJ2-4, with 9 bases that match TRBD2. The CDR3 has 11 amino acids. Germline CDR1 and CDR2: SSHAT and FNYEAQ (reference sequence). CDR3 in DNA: TGTGCCAGCAGCTTATTTAGCGGGGGAGAGTGG. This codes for CASSLFSGGEW.

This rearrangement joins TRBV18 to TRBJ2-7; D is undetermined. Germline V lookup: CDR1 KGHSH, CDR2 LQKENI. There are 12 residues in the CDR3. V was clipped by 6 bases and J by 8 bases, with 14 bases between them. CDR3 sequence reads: CASSRLGSQQYV. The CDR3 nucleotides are TGTGCCAGCTCGCGTCTGGGCAGCCAGCAGTACGTC.

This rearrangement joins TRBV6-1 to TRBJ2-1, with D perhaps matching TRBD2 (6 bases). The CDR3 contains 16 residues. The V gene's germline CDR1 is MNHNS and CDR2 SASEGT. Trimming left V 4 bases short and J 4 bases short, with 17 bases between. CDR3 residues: CASSAYINGGYNEQFF. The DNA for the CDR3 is TGTGCCAGCAGTGCCTACATAAACGGAGGGTACAATGAGCAGTTCTTC.

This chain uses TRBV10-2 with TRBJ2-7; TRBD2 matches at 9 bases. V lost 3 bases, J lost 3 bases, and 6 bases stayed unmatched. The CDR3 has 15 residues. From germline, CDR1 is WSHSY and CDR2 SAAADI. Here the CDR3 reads CASSDFSGRLYEQYV. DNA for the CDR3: TGCGCCAGCAGTGACTTCAGCGGGAGGCTCTACGAGCAGTACGTC.

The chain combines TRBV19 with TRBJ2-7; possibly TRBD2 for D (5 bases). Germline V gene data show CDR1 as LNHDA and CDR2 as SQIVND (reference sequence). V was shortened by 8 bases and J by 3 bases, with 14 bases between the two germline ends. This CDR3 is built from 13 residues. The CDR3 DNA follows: TGTGCCAGTTCGGGGTCGAGTTACTACGAGCAGTACTTC. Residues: CASSGSSYYEQYF. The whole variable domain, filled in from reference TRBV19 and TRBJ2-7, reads DGGITQSPKYLFRKEGQNVTLSCEQNLNHDAMYWYRQDPGQGLRLIYYSQIVNDFQKGDIAEGYSVSREKKESFPLTVTSAQKNPTAFYLCASSGSSYYEQYFGPGTRLTVT.

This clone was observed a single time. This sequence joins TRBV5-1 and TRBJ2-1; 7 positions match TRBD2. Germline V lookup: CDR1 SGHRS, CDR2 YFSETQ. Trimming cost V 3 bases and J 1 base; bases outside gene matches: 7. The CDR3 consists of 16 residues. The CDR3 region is CASSSLEGGSYNEQFF. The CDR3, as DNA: TGCGCCAGCAGCTCTCTCGAGGGAGGGTCCTACAATGAGCAGTTCTTC. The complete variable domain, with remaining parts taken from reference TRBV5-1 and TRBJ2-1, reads KAGVTQTPRYLIKTRGQQVTLSCSPISGHRSVSWYQQTPGQGLQFLFEYFSETQRNKGNFPGRFSGRQFSNSRSEMNVSTLELGDSALYLCASSSLEGGSYNEQFFGPGTRLTVL.

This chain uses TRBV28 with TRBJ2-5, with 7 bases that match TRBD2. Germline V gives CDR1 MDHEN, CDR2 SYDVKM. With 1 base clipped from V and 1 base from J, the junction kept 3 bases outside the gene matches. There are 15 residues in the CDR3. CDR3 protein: CASSLLGGAQETQYF. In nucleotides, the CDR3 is TGTGCCAGCAGTTTATTGGGAGGGGCCCAAGAGACCCAGTACTTC.

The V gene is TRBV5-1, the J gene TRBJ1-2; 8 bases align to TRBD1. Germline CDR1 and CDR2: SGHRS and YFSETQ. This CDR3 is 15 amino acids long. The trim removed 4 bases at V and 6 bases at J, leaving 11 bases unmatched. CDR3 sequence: CASSQPKTGDDGYTF. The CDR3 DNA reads TGCGCCAGCAGCCAACCGAAGACAGGGGACGATGGCTACACCTTC.

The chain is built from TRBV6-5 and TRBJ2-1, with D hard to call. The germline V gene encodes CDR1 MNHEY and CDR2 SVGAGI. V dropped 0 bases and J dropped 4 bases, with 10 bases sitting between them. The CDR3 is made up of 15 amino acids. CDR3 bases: TGTGCCAGCAGTTACTCTGCGGTCAGATACAATGAGCAGTTCTTC. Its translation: CASSYSAVRYNEQFF.

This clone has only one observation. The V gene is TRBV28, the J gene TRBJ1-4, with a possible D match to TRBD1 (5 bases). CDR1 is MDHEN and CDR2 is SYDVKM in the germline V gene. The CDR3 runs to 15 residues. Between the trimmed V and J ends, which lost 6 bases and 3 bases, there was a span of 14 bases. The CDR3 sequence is CASRDRQSANEKLFF. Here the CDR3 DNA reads TGTGCCAGCAGGGACCGACAGTCAGCTAATGAAAAACTGTTTTTT.

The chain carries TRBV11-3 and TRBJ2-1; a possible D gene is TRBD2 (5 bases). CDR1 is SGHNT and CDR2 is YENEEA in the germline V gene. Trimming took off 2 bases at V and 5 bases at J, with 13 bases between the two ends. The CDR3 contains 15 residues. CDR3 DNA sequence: TGTGCCAGCAGCTTACGAGGAGGAGCGGACAATGAGCAGTTCTTC. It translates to CASSLRGGADNEQFF.

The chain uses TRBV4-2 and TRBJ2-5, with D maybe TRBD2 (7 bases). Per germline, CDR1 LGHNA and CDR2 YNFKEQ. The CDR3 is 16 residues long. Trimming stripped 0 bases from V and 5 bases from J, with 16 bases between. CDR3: CASSQDPWGGGETQYF. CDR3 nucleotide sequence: TGTGCCAGCAGCCAAGACCCCTGGGGGGGCGGGGAGACCCAGTACTTC.

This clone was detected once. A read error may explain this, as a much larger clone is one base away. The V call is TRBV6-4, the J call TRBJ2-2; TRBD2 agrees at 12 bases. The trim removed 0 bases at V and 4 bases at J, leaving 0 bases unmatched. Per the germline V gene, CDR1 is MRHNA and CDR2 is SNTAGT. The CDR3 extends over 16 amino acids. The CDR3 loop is CASSDSTSGSTGELFF. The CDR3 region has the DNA TGTGCCAGCAGTGACTCGACTAGCGGGAGCACCGGGGAGCTGTTTTTT.

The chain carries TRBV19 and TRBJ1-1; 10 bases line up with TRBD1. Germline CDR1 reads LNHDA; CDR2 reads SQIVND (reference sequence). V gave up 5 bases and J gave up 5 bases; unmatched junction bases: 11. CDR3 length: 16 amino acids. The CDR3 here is CASSDSGTGVGTEAFF. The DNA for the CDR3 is TGTGCCAGTAGTGATTCCGGGACAGGGGTTGGGACTGAAGCTTTCTTT.

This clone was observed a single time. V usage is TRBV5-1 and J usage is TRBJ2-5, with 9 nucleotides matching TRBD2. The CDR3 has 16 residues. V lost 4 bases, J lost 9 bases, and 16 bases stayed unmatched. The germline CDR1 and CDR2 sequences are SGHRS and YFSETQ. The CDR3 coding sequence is TGCGCCAGCAGCCCCCTCCTTGAGGGACTAGCATCGGCCCAGTACTTC. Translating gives CASSPLLEGLASAQYF.

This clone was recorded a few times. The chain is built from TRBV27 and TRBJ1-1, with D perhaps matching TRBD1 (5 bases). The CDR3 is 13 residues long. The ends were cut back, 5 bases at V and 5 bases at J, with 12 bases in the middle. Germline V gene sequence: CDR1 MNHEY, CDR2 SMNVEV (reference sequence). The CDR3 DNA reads TGTGCCAGCAGTAAACTCCGGGGGACTGAAGCTTTCTTT. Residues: CASSKLRGTEAFF.

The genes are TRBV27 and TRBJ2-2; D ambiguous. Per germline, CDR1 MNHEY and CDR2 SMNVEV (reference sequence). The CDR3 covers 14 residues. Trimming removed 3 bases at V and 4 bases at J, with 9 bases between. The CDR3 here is CASSLEHATGELFF. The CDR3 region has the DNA TGTGCCAGCAGTTTGGAGCACGCCACCGGGGAGCTGTTTTTT.

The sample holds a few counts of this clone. The chain's CDR3 is CASRRDRRESYEQYF. DNA of the CDR3: TGTGCCAGCAGGCGAGACAGACGAGAGTCCTACGAGCAGTACTTC. The chain is built from TRBV28 and TRBJ2-7, with D possibly TRBD1 on 5 matching bases. Trimming took 6 bases from V and 1 from J, leaving 16 bases between them. Germline V gives CDR1 MDHEN, CDR2 SYDVKM. The length of the CDR3 is 15 residues.

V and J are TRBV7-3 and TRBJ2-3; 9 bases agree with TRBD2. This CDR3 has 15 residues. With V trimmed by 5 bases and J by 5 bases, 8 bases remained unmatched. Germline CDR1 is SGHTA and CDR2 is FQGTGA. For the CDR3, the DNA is TGTGCCAGCAGCGACAGCGGGAGGAGATTAGATACGCAGTATTTT. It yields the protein CASSDSGRRLDTQYF.

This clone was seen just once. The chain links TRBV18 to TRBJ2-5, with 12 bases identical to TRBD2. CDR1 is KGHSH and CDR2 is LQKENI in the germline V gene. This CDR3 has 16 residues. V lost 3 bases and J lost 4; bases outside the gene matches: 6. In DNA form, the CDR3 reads TGTGCCAGCTCACCTGGCCGGACTAGCGGGATAGAGACCCAGTACTTC. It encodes CASSPGRTSGIETQYF. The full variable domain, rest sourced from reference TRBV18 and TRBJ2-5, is NAGVMQNPRHLVRRRGQEARLRCSPMKGHSHVYWYRQLPEEGLKFMVYLQKENIIDESGMPKERFSAEFPKEGPSILRIQQVVRGDSAAYFCASSPGRTSGIETQYFGPGTRLLVL.

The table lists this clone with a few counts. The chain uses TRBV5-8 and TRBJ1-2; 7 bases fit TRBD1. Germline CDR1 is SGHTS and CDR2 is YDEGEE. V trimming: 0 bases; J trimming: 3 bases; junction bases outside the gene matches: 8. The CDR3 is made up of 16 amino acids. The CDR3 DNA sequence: TGTGCCAGCAGCTTGGAAGGGGGCGCCTTTCACTATGGCTACACCTTC. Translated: CASSLEGGAFHYGYTF.

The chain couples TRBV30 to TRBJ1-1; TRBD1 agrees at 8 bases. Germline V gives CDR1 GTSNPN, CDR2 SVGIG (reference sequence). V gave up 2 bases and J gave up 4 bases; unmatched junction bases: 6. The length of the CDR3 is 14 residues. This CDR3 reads CAWSYLTGGTEAFF. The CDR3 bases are TGTGCCTGGAGTTATCTTACAGGGGGCACTGAAGCTTTCTTT.

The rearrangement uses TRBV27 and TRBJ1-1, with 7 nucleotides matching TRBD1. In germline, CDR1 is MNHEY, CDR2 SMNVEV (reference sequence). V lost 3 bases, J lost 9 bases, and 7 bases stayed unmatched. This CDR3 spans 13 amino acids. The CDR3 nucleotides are TGTGCCAGCAGTTTCCGGGACAGCCAGAAAGCTTTCTTT. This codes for CASSFRDSQKAFF.

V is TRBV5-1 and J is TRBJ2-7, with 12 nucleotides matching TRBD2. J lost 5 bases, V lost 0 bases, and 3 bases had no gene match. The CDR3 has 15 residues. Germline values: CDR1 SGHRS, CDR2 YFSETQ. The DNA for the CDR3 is TGCGCCAGCAGCTTGGATCCTAGCGGGAGGGACGAGCAGTACTTC. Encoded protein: CASSLDPSGRDEQYF.

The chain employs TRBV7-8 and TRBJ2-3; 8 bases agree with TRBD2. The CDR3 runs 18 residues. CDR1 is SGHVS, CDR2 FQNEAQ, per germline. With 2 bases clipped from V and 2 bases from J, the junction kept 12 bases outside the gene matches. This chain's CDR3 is CASSLQPPPGGNTDTQYF. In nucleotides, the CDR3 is TGTGCCAGCAGCTTACAACCCCCCCCGGGAGGGAACACAGATACGCAGTATTTT.

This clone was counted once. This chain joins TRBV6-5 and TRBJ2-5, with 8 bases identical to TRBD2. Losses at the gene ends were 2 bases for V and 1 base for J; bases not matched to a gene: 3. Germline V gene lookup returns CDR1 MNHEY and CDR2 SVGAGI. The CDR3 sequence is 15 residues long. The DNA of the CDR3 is TGTGCCAGCAGTTACGGCGGGAGGACCCAAGAGACCCAGTACTTC. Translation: CASSYGGRTQETQYF.